These 30 T cell receptor beta chains were all obtained from the same sample, sequenced in a study of shared clonotypes between healthy human individuals. Sequencing was performed with immunoSEQ multiplex PCR; in TCRdb, only in-frame clones are kept and a portion is missing. This table has about 2.2 million clones, just over 90% appearing once. Naive CD8 cells lacked CD45RO, underwent positive selection for CCR7 and left out terminally differentiated effector memory CD45RA+ cells. The sequenced material came from naive CD8+ T cells from PBMCs. These receptors all come from a man between 18 and 35 years old in good health. Some clones in this sample may be carry-over from other donors' samples.

The V call is TRBV2, the J call TRBJ1-5, with a weak D call TRBD1 (5 bases). Germline loops: CDR1 SNHLY, CDR2 FYNNEI. Trimming stripped 8 bases from V and 0 bases from J, with 11 bases between. This CDR3 is 14 amino acids long. The CDR3 spells CASQEGISNQPQHF. In nucleotides, the CDR3 is TGTGCCAGCCAGGAGGGGATTAGCAATCAGCCCCAGCATTTT.

The rearrangement joins TRBV13 to TRBJ1-4, with a tentative D call TRBD1 (5 bases). Trimming removed 5 bases from V and 5 bases from J, with 15 bases in between. CDR1 is PRHDT and CDR2 is FYEKMQ in the germline V gene (reference sequence). The CDR3 covers 15 residues. The DNA of the CDR3 is TGTGCCAGCAGCCCGTGGGGGGAGGGGAATGAAAAACTGTTTTTT. This codes for CASSPWGEGNEKLFF.

The V and J genes are TRBV27 and TRBJ2-5; D not certain. The CDR3 loop spans 13 amino acids. Trimming stripped 1 base from V and 1 base from J, with 4 bases between. Germline loops: CDR1 MNHEY, CDR2 SMNVEV (reference sequence). The CDR3 here is CASSLLSQETQYF. CDR3 bases: TGTGCCAGCAGTTTATTGTCCCAAGAGACCCAGTACTTC.

The chain recombines TRBV6-4 with TRBJ2-7; D is undetermined. The CDR3 has 13 residues. The V gene lost 0 bases and the J gene lost 4 bases, with 7 bases spanning the gap. Germline CDR1 is MRHNA and CDR2 is SNTAGT. The CDR3 loop reads CASSDSDGYEQYF. The DNA of the CDR3 is TGTGCCAGCAGTGACTCCGACGGGTACGAGCAGTACTTC.

The chain links TRBV13 to TRBJ2-2, with TRBD2 matching 9 bases. Per the germline V gene, CDR1 is PRHDT and CDR2 is FYEKMQ (reference sequence). The CDR3 sequence is 14 residues long. Germline trimming cut 6 bases from V and 4 bases from J; bases unmatched to any gene: 3. Here the CDR3 DNA reads TGTGCCAGCAGAGGGCGGGAGGGCACCGGGGAGCTGTTTTTT. Translation gives CASRGREGTGELFF.

The J gene is TRBJ2-6, the V gene TRBV12-5; D uncertain. The CDR3 is 16 residues long. The germline V gene encodes CDR1 LGHNT and CDR2 FRNRAP. Trimming shortened V by 3 bases and J by 0 bases, and 9 bases separated the two germline ends. The CDR3 loop is CASGLISGSGANVLTF. The CDR3 region has the DNA TGTGCTAGTGGTTTAATATCGGGCTCTGGGGCCAACGTCCTGACTTTC.

V and J are TRBV5-1 and TRBJ2-1; 7 nucleotides line up with TRBD1. Per germline, CDR1 SGHRS and CDR2 YFSETQ. J lost 8 bases, V lost 4 bases, and 6 bases had no gene match. The CDR3 is 13 amino acids. The CDR3 DNA reads as TGCGCCAGCAGCCTGACAGGGCGCCATGAGCAGTTCTTC. It translates to CASSLTGRHEQFF.

The genes are TRBV19 and TRBJ1-5; D is unresolved. Between the trimmed V and J ends, which lost 1 base and 0 bases, there was a span of 13 bases. Per germline, CDR1 LNHDA and CDR2 SQIVND (reference sequence). The CDR3 has 17 amino acids. The CDR3 sequence is CASSIANREFSNQPQHF. As DNA, the CDR3 is TGTGCCAGTAGTATAGCTAATAGGGAATTTAGCAATCAGCCCCAGCATTTT.

The chain joins TRBV5-4 to TRBJ1-1, with unresolved D. The CDR3 length is 17 residues. Germline loops: CDR1 SGHNT, CDR2 YYREEE (reference sequence). V gave up 0 bases and J gave up 0 bases, with 15 bases separating them. The CDR3 sequence: CASSLETATFMNTEAFF. In DNA, the CDR3 is TGTGCCAGCAGCTTGGAAACGGCCACCTTTATGAACACTGAAGCTTTCTTT.

The rearrangement links TRBV28 to TRBJ2-7; D not certain. Germline V gene data show CDR1 as MDHEN and CDR2 as SYDVKM. Trimming left V 8 bases short and J 2 bases short, with 16 bases between. This CDR3 is 14 amino acids long. The CDR3 DNA follows: TGTGCCAGCGTCACAGTCGACTTCCCCTACGAGCAGTACTTC. Protein sequence: CASVTVDFPYEQYF.

This chain connects TRBV7-9 to TRBJ1-3, with D perhaps matching TRBD1 (5 bases). The CDR3 loop spans 14 amino acids. V lost 6 bases to trimming and J lost 2 bases, with 11 bases between them. The germline gives CDR1 SEHNR, CDR2 FQNEAQ (reference sequence). The CDR3 loop reads CASRGTGTGNTIYF. CDR3 nucleotides: TGTGCCAGCAGAGGGACGGGCACTGGAAACACCATATATTTT. Supplemented by reference TRBV7-9 and TRBJ1-3, the full variable domain reads DTGVSQNPRHKITKRGQNVTFRCDPISEHNRLYWYRQTLGQGPEFLTYFQNEAQLEKSRLLSDRFSAERPKGSFSTLEIQRTEQGDSAMYLCASRGTGTGNTIYFGEGSWLTVV.

This clone was seen just once. V and J are TRBV27 and TRBJ2-7; 7 positions agree with TRBD1. CDR1 MNHEY and CDR2 SMNVEV come from the germline V gene (reference sequence). The V segment lost 0 bases and the J segment 2 bases; nucleotides outside the gene matches: 4. The CDR3 length is 15 residues. The CDR3: CASSLSGQATYEQYF. CDR3 coding DNA: TGTGCCAGCAGTTTATCAGGACAGGCCACCTACGAGCAGTACTTC.

The chain joins TRBV2 to TRBJ2-1, with 9 bases fitting TRBD1. Germline CDR1 is SNHLY and CDR2 is FYNNEI. V dropped 8 bases and J dropped 8; count of bases not matched to a gene: 16. This CDR3 is built from 16 residues. This CDR3 is CASGTPATGGIDEQFF. In nucleotides, the CDR3 is TGTGCCAGCGGCACTCCTGCGACAGGGGGAATCGATGAGCAGTTCTTC.

The chain combines TRBV14 with TRBJ2-7, with TRBD2 identical over 8 bases. Germline V gives CDR1 SGHDN, CDR2 FVKESK. CDR3 length: 17 residues. J gave up 12 bases and V 3 bases, and 22 bases lay outside the gene matches. For the CDR3, the DNA is TGTGCCAGCAGCCAGCAAAACCAATGGCGGGAGGACGCCCCACCGTACTTC. As protein: CASSQQNQWREDAPPYF.

This chain joins TRBV4-1 and TRBJ2-5; the match to TRBD1 covers 7 bases. Matching the DNA end better, TRBJ2-7 makes the J call doubtful. CDR3 length: 13 residues. The germline CDR1 and CDR2 sequences are MGHRA and YSYEKL. CDR3 protein: CASSPRDSYEQYF. The CDR3 DNA reads as TGCGCCAGCAGCCCCAGGGACAGCTACGAGCAGTACTTC.

The V gene is TRBV10-2, the J gene TRBJ2-7; no firm D call. With 5 bases removed from V and 3 bases from J, the gap between germline ends came to 8 bases. CDR1 and CDR2 from the germline V gene are WSHSY and SAAADI. This CDR3 is 12 amino acids long. CDR3 residues: CASSSGYYEQYF. CDR3 DNA: TGCGCCAGCAGTTCCGGCTACTACGAGCAGTACTTC.

The chain couples TRBV4-3 to TRBJ1-3; TRBD1 matches at 7 bases. Germline V gene data show CDR1 as LGHNA and CDR2 as YSLEER. The CDR3 covers 18 residues. V lost 0 bases and J lost 2; bases outside the gene matches: 10. This CDR3 is CASSQEGGDREAGNTIYF. CDR3 in DNA: TGCGCCAGCAGCCAAGAGGGGGGAGACAGGGAAGCTGGAAACACCATATATTTT.

V is TRBV10-1 and J is TRBJ1-3; no clear D. There are 14 residues in the CDR3. Trimming took off 3 bases at V and 0 bases at J, with 6 bases between the two ends. CDR1 and CDR2 from the germline V gene are WNHNN and SYGVQD (reference sequence). CDR3 sequence (DNA): TGCGCCAGCAGTGATTCCTCCTCTGGAAACACCATATATTTT. Translated: CASSDSSSGNTIYF.

The genes are TRBV11-2 and TRBJ1-1; D may be TRBD1 (5 bases). This CDR3 is built from 15 residues. The V gene lost 5 bases and the J gene lost 4 bases, with 17 bases spanning the gap. Germline CDR1 is SGHAT and CDR2 is FQNNGV. The CDR3 spells CASSPRGAGGTEAFF. CDR3 nucleotides: TGTGCCAGCAGCCCAAGAGGCGCTGGGGGCACTGAAGCTTTCTTT.

The chain employs TRBV5-6 and TRBJ2-7; TRBD2 aligns across 14 bases. Per germline, CDR1 SGHDT and CDR2 YYEEEE. The junction had 13 bases not matched to a gene; V was cut back by 4 bases and J by 7 bases. CDR3 length equals 17 residues. The CDR3 here is CASSPWTSGRPEGEQYF. The CDR3 DNA reads as TGTGCCAGCAGCCCCTGGACTAGCGGGAGGCCCGAGGGGGAGCAGTACTTC.

Notes on this clone: Other DNA sequences from this sample encode an identical CDR3 as well. The V and J genes are TRBV7-9 and TRBJ2-1; weak D call: TRBD1 (5 bases). Trimming stripped 1 base from V and 10 bases from J, with 8 bases between. The CDR3 runs 12 residues. Per germline, CDR1 SEHNR and CDR2 FQNEAQ (reference sequence). The CDR3 region is CASSLGGREQFF. CDR3 in DNA: TGTGCCAGCAGCTTAGGGGGCCGGGAGCAGTTCTTC.

The V call is TRBV9, the J call TRBJ1-1; 8 bases are shared with TRBD1. Germline CDR1 SGDLS, CDR2 YYNGEE. The CDR3 extends over 15 amino acids. The ends lost 2 bases at V and 5 bases at J; junction bases unmatched: 8. The CDR3 protein is CASSVQQGARTEAFF. The DNA for the CDR3 is TGTGCCAGCAGCGTTCAGCAGGGGGCGCGGACTGAAGCTTTCTTT.

The chain couples TRBV13 to TRBJ2-7; 10 bases fit TRBD2. The CDR3 contains 19 residues. V shed 4 bases and J 0 bases; nucleotides not matched to a gene: 15. Germline V gene data show CDR1 as PRHDT and CDR2 as FYEKMQ (reference sequence). Here the CDR3 reads CASSYRQFLAGVPSYEQYF. In nucleotides, the CDR3 is TGTGCCAGCAGCTACCGTCAGTTTCTAGCGGGAGTCCCCTCCTACGAGCAGTACTTC.

This chain uses TRBV5-4 with TRBJ2-7; 10 bases are shared with TRBD2. This CDR3 has 12 residues. Germline V CDR1 and CDR2: SGHNT, YYREEE (reference sequence). V lost 4 bases, J lost 6 bases, and 1 base stayed unmatched. This CDR3 is CASSGTSVEQYF. The CDR3 DNA is TGTGCCAGCAGCGGGACTAGCGTCGAGCAGTACTTC.

The V gene is TRBV5-1, the J gene TRBJ1-1; D not resolved. This CDR3 region has 14 residues. Trimming removed 0 bases at V and 10 bases at J, with 16 bases between. Germline V gene data show CDR1 as SGHRS and CDR2 as YFSETQ. Written as DNA, the CDR3 is TGCGCCAGCAGCTTGGATGGCAGCGGCCCGTTAGCTTTCTTT. Translating gives CASSLDGSGPLAFF.

In its sample, this clone was seen once. The chain uses TRBV9 and TRBJ1-1; a possible D gene is TRBD1 (5 bases). V lost 4 bases and J lost 2, with 15 bases in between. The CDR3 sequence is 15 residues long. Germline V gene lookup returns CDR1 SGDLS and CDR2 YYNGEE. CDR3 DNA sequence: TGTGCCAGCAGCCCCTCGCCGGGACCCAACACTGAAGCTTTCTTT. Encoded protein: CASSPSPGPNTEAFF.

The gene calls are TRBV7-8 and TRBJ2-5; 8 bases agree with TRBD2. The CDR3 consists of 17 residues. V lost 5 bases and J lost 4; bases outside the gene matches: 15. Germline-derived CDR1 and CDR2 are SGHVS and FQNEAQ. The CDR3 DNA reads as TGTGCCAGCAGCCTCCCCCTTGCGGGAGGATGGGGAGAGACCCAGTACTTC. Its translation: CASSLPLAGGWGETQYF.

The chain links TRBV13 to TRBJ1-1; no clear D gene. The CDR3 has 14 residues. V was trimmed by 5 bases and J by 0 bases, leaving 10 bases between them. The germline V gene has CDR1 PRHDT and CDR2 FYEKMQ (reference sequence). The CDR3 DNA reads TGTGCCAGCAGCCTGCCCGGTGTGAACACTGAAGCTTTCTTT. Translating gives CASSLPGVNTEAFF.

This chain uses TRBV28 with TRBJ2-4; D possibly corresponds to TRBD2 (7 bases). Germline CDR1 and CDR2: MDHEN and SYDVKM. The CDR3 has 16 amino acids. Trimming removed 3 bases from V and 3 bases from J, with 15 bases in between. The CDR3 region is CASSFPGEGVKNIQYF. CDR3 in DNA: TGTGCCAGCAGTTTCCCCGGGGAGGGGGTCAAAAACATTCAGTACTTC.

This clone was recorded once. The gene calls are TRBV7-9 and TRBJ2-5; D gene uncertain. The end of the DNA aligns better with TRBJ2-7, so the J call may be wrong. Germline V gene sequence: CDR1 SEHNR, CDR2 FQNEAQ (reference sequence). The CDR3 totals 11 residues. The CDR3 reads CASSLAREQYF. CDR3 DNA sequence: TGTGCCAGCAGCCTTGCACGCGAGCAGTACTTC.